Following are 18 T cell receptor beta chains from one sample sequenced in a study of T cells in Graves' hyperthyroidism and ophthalmopathy. RNA transcripts yielded amplified TCR beta CDR3 regions. Initially, a first-round RT-PCR of the TCR CDR3 employed the HTBI primer set. MiXCR was run by TCRdb on the multiplex PCR reads, yielding one entry per CDR3 protein. The sample has approximately 640,000 distinct CDR3 sequences, approximately 15% seen once; the top ten hold about a sixth. Sequenced: blood. The receptors here all came from a man aged 50-59 years with Graves' hyperthyroidism.

This clonotype was observed a few times. The CDR3 coding sequence is TGTGCCAGCAGTTTAGTAGGAGCGTACTATGGCTACACCTTC. Translation: CASSLVGAYYGYTF. V usage is TRBV28 and J usage is TRBJ1-2; D is unresolved. The CDR3 sequence is 14 residues long. The V end lost 2 bases, the J end lost 3 bases, and 10 bases lay between the germline ends. From germline, CDR1 is MDHEN and CDR2 SYDVKM.

The genes are TRBV6-1 and TRBJ1-6, with 9 positions matching TRBD1. Trimming took 6 bases from V and 9 from J; bases not matched to a gene: 3. This CDR3 contains 13 residues. Germline V gives CDR1 MNHNS, CDR2 SASEGT. CDR3 in DNA: TGTGCCAGCAGACGGACAGGGGTTTCACCCCTCCACTTT. Encoded protein: CASRRTGVSPLHF.

The chain couples TRBV5-1 to TRBJ2-7; possible D gene TRBD1, 6 bases. Germline values: CDR1 SGHRS, CDR2 YFSETQ. V shed 4 bases and J shed 5 bases, with 13 bases lying between them. The CDR3 has 13 amino acids. The CDR3 coding sequence is TGCGCCAGCAGCCCAACAGGGTCCAACGAGCAGTACTTC. It encodes CASSPTGSNEQYF.

This clonotype was observed at least ten times. This chain connects TRBV2 to TRBJ1-1; D uncertain. V dropped 7 bases and J dropped 1 base, with 7 bases sitting between them. This CDR3 spans 12 amino acids. Germline V gene lookup returns CDR1 SNHLY and CDR2 FYNNEI. The CDR3 coding sequence is TGTGCCAGCACAGTCCAGAACACTGAAGCTTTCTTT. It translates to CASTVQNTEAFF.

This clonotype has more than one count but fewer than ten. This rearrangement joins TRBV7-9 to TRBJ1-1; D possibly corresponds to TRBD1 (6 bases). Per germline, CDR1 SEHNR and CDR2 FQNEAQ (reference sequence). V lost 5 bases, J lost 1 base, and 11 bases lay in between. The CDR3 is 14 residues long. The CDR3 loop reads CASSVLRGNTEAFF. CDR3 DNA sequence: TGTGCCAGCAGCGTCCTCAGGGGGAACACTGAAGCTTTCTTT.

This clonotype came up many times. The chain employs TRBV11-2 and TRBJ1-1, with D possibly matching TRBD1 (5 bases). V was cut by 3 bases and J by 0 bases, with 14 bases left in between. This CDR3 has 16 residues. The germline CDR1 and CDR2 sequences are SGHAT and FQNNGV. CDR3 protein: CASSFGGVPMNTEAFF. The CDR3 DNA follows: TGTGCCAGCAGCTTTGGGGGAGTTCCAATGAACACTGAAGCTTTCTTT.

The rearrangement uses TRBV7-8 and TRBJ1-3; D is unclear. V lost 2 bases and J lost 0, with 14 bases in between. CDR1 and CDR2 from the germline V gene are SGHVS and FQNEAQ. CDR3 length: 17 residues. The CDR3 coding sequence is TGTGCCAGCAGCTTACGATCGTGGCCTGACTCTGGAAACACCATATATTTT. Translating gives CASSLRSWPDSGNTIYF.

On this clonotype itself: A clone one base away is much larger, so this may be a read error. CDR3 DNA sequence: TGTGCCAGCAGCACGACTAGCAGCTCCTACAATGAGCAGTGCTTC. Its translation is CASSTTSSSYNEQCF. The chain couples TRBV7-2 to TRBJ2-1; 7 nucleotides line up with TRBD2. Germline CDR1 and CDR2: SGHTA and FQGNSA. The CDR3 length is 15 residues.

The chain is built from TRBV5-1 and TRBJ2-7; D may be TRBD2 (6 bases). Germline CDR1 and CDR2: SGHRS and YFSETQ. CDR3 size: 15 residues. The V gene lost 4 bases and the J gene lost 2 bases, with 16 bases spanning the gap. CDR3 residues: CASSRTGTFTYEQYF. DNA for the CDR3: TGCGCCAGCAGCAGGACCGGGACTTTTACCTACGAGCAGTACTTC. The whole variable domain, remainder taken from reference TRBV5-1 and TRBJ2-7, is KAGVTQTPRYLIKTRGQQVTLSCSPISGHRSVSWYQQTPGQGLQFLFEYFSETQRNKGNFPGRFSGRQFSNSRSEMNVSTLELGDSALYLCASSRTGTFTYEQYFGPGTRLTVT.

This clonotype was observed a handful of times. CDR3 bases: TGTGCCAGCAGCCAACTAGCGGCTTACAATGAGCAGTTCTTC. This encodes CASSQLAAYNEQFF. The chain is built from TRBV3-1 and TRBJ2-1, with 7 bases aligning to TRBD2. The germline V gene encodes CDR1 LGHDT and CDR2 YNNKEL (reference sequence). The V gene end was trimmed by 2 bases and the J gene end by 4 bases; junction bases not matched to a gene: 2. The CDR3 length is 14 residues.

The chain has TRBV6-2 or TRBV6-3 and TRBJ2-1; D gene uncertain. CDR1 and CDR2 from the germline V gene are MNHEY and SVGEGT. The CDR3 loop spans 13 amino acids. With 2 bases removed from V and 10 bases from J, the gap between germline ends came to 12 bases. This chain's CDR3 is CASSYRPLDEQFF. Written as DNA, the CDR3 is TGTGCCAGCAGTTACAGGCCACTGGACGAGCAGTTCTTC.

This clonotype showed up many times. The CDR3 loop is CASGKAGGNYEQYF. CDR3 DNA: TGTGCCAGCGGAAAAGCGGGAGGGAACTACGAGCAGTACTTC. This sequence joins TRBV7-2 and TRBJ2-7; 10 bases are shared with TRBD2. Germline V lookup: CDR1 SGHTA, CDR2 FQGNSA. The CDR3 is made up of 14 amino acids. V dropped 8 bases and J dropped 3; count of bases not matched to a gene: 7.

The rearrangement uses TRBV10-3 and TRBJ1-2; D ambiguous. Germline V gives CDR1 ENHRY, CDR2 SYGVKD. The CDR3 is 11 residues long. V was cut by 7 bases and J by 3 bases, with 6 bases left in between. The CDR3 DNA follows: TGTGCCATCACCGGAGACTATGGCTACACCTTC. This translates into CAITGDYGYTF.

This clonotype was observed at least ten times. The gene calls are TRBV13 and TRBJ2-3; D call uncertain. The CDR3 extends over 15 amino acids. V was pared by 4 bases and J by 3 bases, with 14 bases between. The V gene's germline CDR1 is PRHDT and CDR2 FYEKMQ (reference sequence). DNA of the CDR3: TGTGCCAGCAGCTCAAGCAGTTACGAAACAGATACGCAGTATTTT. Translated, it gives CASSSSSYETDTQYF.

The chain uses TRBV28 and TRBJ1-4; no definite D call. CDR3 length: 18 residues. Trimming removed 1 base at V and 4 bases at J, with 19 bases between. The V gene's germline CDR1 is MDHEN and CDR2 SYDVKM. In DNA form, the CDR3 reads TGTGCCAGCAGTTTATCGCTGGGTACAGCGACAATTAATGAAAAACTGTTTTTT. This sequence encodes CASSLSLGTATINEKLFF.

This clonotype was detected many times. The gene calls are TRBV28 and TRBJ1-2; D is ambiguous. V lost 3 bases and J lost 7, with 15 bases in between. Germline CDR1 reads MDHEN; CDR2 reads SYDVKM. The CDR3 has 14 amino acids. The CDR3, as DNA: TGTGCCAGCAGTTTTTTGACACTACTTTTTGGCTACACCTTC. Encoded protein: CASSFLTLLFGYTF.

This clonotype showed up just a few times. The chain recombines TRBV7-2 with TRBJ1-5; D is perhaps TRBD1 (5 bases). The V end lost 5 bases, the J end lost 6 bases, and 14 bases lay between the germline ends. The CDR3 totals 14 residues. CDR1 is SGHTA, CDR2 FQGNSA, per germline. Here the CDR3 reads CASSTGRGVQPQHF. In nucleotides, the CDR3 is TGTGCCAGCAGCACGGGAAGGGGAGTTCAGCCCCAGCATTTT.

This clonotype was detected ten times or more. The chain carries TRBV19 and TRBJ2-1; a weak D match, TRBD2 (7 bases). This CDR3 has 19 residues. Germline loops: CDR1 LNHDA, CDR2 SQIVND (reference sequence). The V and J ends lost 3 bases and 4 bases respectively, with 25 bases between them. Here the CDR3 reads CASSINTAYGGGGYNEQFF. DNA for the CDR3: TGTGCCAGTAGTATCAACACCGCTTACGGGGGAGGGGGGTACAATGAGCAGTTCTTC.